The entry below describes one T cell receptor (beta chain). Its specificity is unknown. A read error is possible here, since a much larger clone lies one base away. These data are taken from a study of regulatory T cells in long-lasting Graves disease. On the study more broadly: Antithyroid drug use was under 3 months in newly diagnosed Graves' patients.

Time point reported: newly diagnosed GD, antithyroid drugs for less than 3 months. From RNA extracted from PBMCs, the TCR library was made. Study observations and caveats: Persistent Graves' disease cases displayed lower TCR diversity than newly diagnosed ones. Sharing of public clonotypes was greater in persistent patients (about 2,700) than in new patients (around 890).

Germline V CDR1 and CDR2: MDHEN, SYDVKM. The CDR3 spans 17 residues. For TCR beta, libraries came from iRepertoire HTBI primers and Arm-PCR of CDR3 regions. One entry per CDR3 protein, called by TCRdb with MiXCR from the multiplex PCR reads. The profile covers around 250,000 distinct CDR3 sequences, with 20% to 25% appearing a single time and around 13% taken by the ten largest. The specimen comprised peripheral blood mononuclear cells (PBMCs), sampled at new diagnosis, from a patient treated with antithyroid drugs. V is TRBV28 and J is TRBJ2-3; D remains unclear. The end of the DNA aligns better with TRBJ1-5, so the J call may be wrong. The clonotype originates from a female donor with Graves disease. The CDR3 coding sequence is TGTGCCAGCAGTTCCCCAACGGCGGGCTCCACCACGGATACGCAGCATTTT. This translates into CASSSPTAGSTTDTQHF.